The next 17 T cell receptor beta chains were all read from a single sample in a study of blood T cell repertoires in COVID-19. Only in-frame clones appear in the TCRdb table, and some are missing; sequencing was by immunoSEQ multiplex PCR. The table shows some 80,000 clones, with 87% occurring only once. Sequenced material: peripheral blood. The source of these receptors is a woman in her 50s with active or convalescent COVID-19.

V is TRBV5-4 and J is TRBJ2-7, with TRBD2 matching over 11 bases. The V gene end was trimmed by 4 bases and the J gene end by 4 bases; junction bases not matched to a gene: 10. CDR1 is SGHNT, CDR2 YYREEE, per germline (reference sequence). The CDR3 covers 16 residues. The CDR3 region is CASSDGLAGSTYEQYF. CDR3 nucleotides: TGTGCCAGCAGCGACGGACTAGCGGGTTCAACTTACGAGCAGTACTTC.

The chain carries TRBV7-3 and TRBJ2-7; D call uncertain. Germline V CDR1 and CDR2: SGHTA, FQGTGA. The ends were cut back, 6 bases at V and 2 bases at J, with 20 bases in the middle. The CDR3 has 16 residues. CDR3 coding DNA: TGTGCCAGCAGGGTAGGTGGCGCGGCGGAAACCTACGAGCAGTACTTC. Encoded protein: CASRVGGAAETYEQYF.

The rearrangement joins TRBV6-6 to TRBJ2-3; 9 bases fit TRBD1. With V trimmed by 6 bases and J by 0 bases, 7 bases remained unmatched. Germline loops: CDR1 MNHNY, CDR2 SVGAGI (reference sequence). The CDR3 runs to 16 residues. The DNA for the CDR3 is TGTGCCAGCAGCCCGGTAGGACAGGGGAGCACAGATACGCAGTATTTT. Its protein is CASSPVGQGSTDTQYF.

The chain's CDR3 is CASSLEAGGRYGYTF. DNA for the CDR3: TGTGCCAGCAGCTTGGAGGCAGGGGGCAGGTATGGCTACACCTTC. The chain couples TRBV5-6 to TRBJ1-2; 8 nucleotides agree with TRBD1. The CDR3 extends over 15 amino acids. Germline lookup yields CDR1 SGHDT and CDR2 YYEEEE. V lost 0 bases and J lost 5; bases outside the gene matches: 6.

A few counts support this clone. This chain joins TRBV5-4 and TRBJ2-5; TRBD2 matches at 7 bases. The CDR3 is 15 amino acids. The J segment lost 4 bases and the V segment lost 0 bases, leaving 6 bases of the junction unmatched. Germline V gene lookup returns CDR1 SGHNT and CDR2 YYREEE (reference sequence). The CDR3 here is CASSLAGGNRETQYF. DNA of the CDR3: TGTGCCAGCAGCTTGGCCGGGGGGAATAGAGAGACCCAGTACTTC.

The chain is built from TRBV5-1 and TRBJ1-4; 7 nucleotides agree with TRBD1. The J segment lost 6 bases and the V segment lost 4 bases, leaving 6 bases of the junction unmatched. From germline, CDR1 is SGHRS and CDR2 YFSETQ. CDR3 length equals 14 residues. CDR3 sequence: CASSLQGIHEKLFF. As DNA, the CDR3 is TGCGCCAGCAGCCTACAGGGGATACATGAAAAACTGTTTTTT.

This sequence joins TRBV18 and TRBJ1-1; D may be TRBD1 (5 bases). CDR3 length: 13 amino acids. Germline CDR1 KGHSH, CDR2 LQKENI. V was cut by 4 bases and J by 5 bases, with 11 bases left in between. The CDR3 DNA sequence: TGTGCCAGCTCACTTCAGGGTACAACTGAAGCTTTCTTT. Translating it yields CASSLQGTTEAFF.

This clone has a single count. This rearrangement joins TRBV6-6 to TRBJ1-5; D is undetermined. The CDR3 has 11 residues. The germline CDR1 and CDR2 sequences are MNHNY and SVGAGI (reference sequence). The V end was cut by 6 bases, the J end by 10 bases, with 10 bases between. CDR3 residues: CASRGEGPQHF. The CDR3 DNA reads as TGTGCCAGCAGGGGCGAAGGTCCCCAGCATTTT.

The V call is TRBV13, the J call TRBJ2-6; D is unclear. CDR3 length equals 15 residues. The V gene's germline CDR1 is PRHDT and CDR2 FYEKMQ (reference sequence). The V gene lost 2 bases and the J gene lost 2 bases, with 7 bases spanning the gap. The CDR3 coding sequence is TGTGCCAGCAGCTTACGAGGAGCTGGGGCCAACGTCCTGACTTTC. Amino acids: CASSLRGAGANVLTF. Complete variable domain (other parts from reference TRBV13 and TRBJ2-6): AAGVIQSPRHLIKEKRETATLKCYPIPRHDTVYWYQQGPGQDPQFLISFYEKMQSDKGSIPDRFSAQQFSDYHSELNMSSLELGDSALYFCASSLRGAGANVLTFGAGSRLTVL.

The V call is TRBV28, the J call TRBJ1-5; a possible D gene is TRBD1 (5 bases). Germline CDR1 MDHEN, CDR2 SYDVKM. Trimming took 3 bases from V and 1 from J, leaving 7 bases between them. This CDR3 has 14 amino acids. The CDR3 nucleotides are TGTGCCAGCAGTTTTGGGGGGAGCAATCAGCCCCAGCATTTT. Translation: CASSFGGSNQPQHF.

The CDR3 region is CAWIPRGQVNNSPLHF. The DNA of the CDR3 is TGTGCCTGGATCCCACGGGGACAAGTAAATAATTCACCCCTCCACTTT. The chain combines TRBV30 with TRBJ1-6, with D tentatively TRBD1 (6 bases). Germline V gene sequence: CDR1 GTSNPN, CDR2 SVGIG (reference sequence). This CDR3 contains 16 residues. Trimming removed 4 bases at V and 5 bases at J, with 18 bases between.

V and J are TRBV27 and TRBJ1-2; D remains ambiguous. CDR3 length: 15 residues. Trimming left V 6 bases short and J 0 bases short, with 14 bases between. Germline CDR1 is MNHEY and CDR2 is SMNVEV (reference sequence). CDR3 nucleotide sequence: TGTGCCAGCAGAGGAGCCGGTTCAGCTAACTATGGCTACACCTTC. Encoded protein: CASRGAGSANYGYTF.

This clone has only one observation. CDR3 sequence: CASRWGQEYGYTF. Written as DNA, the CDR3 is TGTGCCAGCAGATGGGGACAGGAATATGGCTACACCTTC. The J gene is TRBJ1-2, the V gene TRBV7-9, with TRBD1 identical over 8 bases. V lost 6 bases to trimming and J lost 5 bases; unmatched junction nucleotides: 5. The CDR3 sequence is 13 residues long. Germline values: CDR1 SEHNR, CDR2 FQNEAQ (reference sequence). Supplemented by reference TRBV7-9 and TRBJ1-2, the full variable domain reads DTGVSQNPRHKITKRGQNVTFRCDPISEHNRLYWYRQTLGQGPEFLTYFQNEAQLEKSRLLSDRFSAERPKGSFSTLEIQRTEQGDSAMYLCASRWGQEYGYTFGSGTRLTVV.

The V call is TRBV6-2 or TRBV6-3, the J call TRBJ2-7, with 9 bases identical to TRBD1. Germline assignment: CDR1 MNHEY and CDR2 SVGEGT. V dropped 3 bases and J dropped 2; count of bases not matched to a gene: 5. The CDR3 runs 15 residues. The CDR3 nucleotides are TGTGCCAGCAGTTATCCAGGGACAGGGACCTACGAGCAGTACTTC. This encodes CASSYPGTGTYEQYF.

The chain carries TRBV5-4 and TRBJ2-6; tentative D call: TRBD2 (7 bases). Trimming removed 9 bases at V and 0 bases at J, with 19 bases between. CDR1 and CDR2 from the germline V gene are SGHNT and YYREEE (reference sequence). The CDR3 has 17 amino acids. The CDR3 here is CATDLGGPRSGANVLTF. CDR3 bases: TGTGCCACCGACTTGGGGGGGCCCCGCTCTGGGGCCAACGTCCTGACTTTC.

V usage is TRBV11-1 and J usage is TRBJ2-1; possibly TRBD1 for D (7 bases). The CDR3 covers 13 residues. V was cut by 4 bases and J by 10 bases, with 14 bases left in between. Germline CDR1 reads SGHAT; CDR2 reads FQDESV (reference sequence). CDR3 in DNA: TGTGCCAGCAGCTCTCAGGGGGGACGGGAGCAGTTCTTC. Amino acids: CASSSQGGREQFF.

V gene TRBV6-2 or TRBV6-3 combines with J gene TRBJ1-2; 9 nucleotides line up with TRBD1. J gave up 6 bases and V 5 bases, and 1 base lay outside the gene matches. Germline V gene lookup returns CDR1 MNHEY and CDR2 SVGEGT. The CDR3 extends over 12 amino acids. CDR3 bases: TGTGCCAGCAGTGACAGGGGGGATGGCTACACCTTC. It specifies CASSDRGDGYTF.